This TCR beta chain is drawn from a study of tumor-infiltrating lymphocytes in oesophageal squamous cell carcinoma. From the PCR reads, TCRdb called clonotypes with MiXCR, one entry per CDR3 protein. This table holds 9,500 to 15,000 distinct CDR3 sequences, around 52% found once. Germline-derived CDR1 and CDR2 are SGHAT and FQNNGV. This CDR3 spans 16 amino acids. Trimming removed 4 bases from V and 7 bases from J; junction bases left unmatched: 12. The J gene is TRBJ1-4, the V gene TRBV11-2; 7 bases line up with TRBD1. The clonotype originates from a female donor with esophageal squamous cell carcinoma. The sample comprised esophageal tumor tissue. The CDR3 loop is CASSSLPRGHGEKLFF. The CDR3 nucleotides read TGTGCCAGCAGCTCCCTCCCTAGGGGGCATGGTGAAAAACTGTTTTTT. The full variable domain, in which reference TRBV11-2 and TRBJ1-4 provide the parts outside the CDR3, is EAGVAQSPRYKIIEKRQSVAFWCNPISGHATLYWYQQILGQGPKLLIQFQNNGVVDDSQLPKDRFSAERLKGVDSTLKIQPAKLEDSAVYLCASSSLPRGHGEKLFFGSGTQLSVL.